Listed here are 27 T cell receptor beta chains from one sample, sequenced in a study of T cells expressing NK-cell markers. One entry per CDR3 protein, without DNA, is what TCRdb gives after re-calling the 5' RACE reads. This sample's clone table lists approximately 110,000 distinct CDR3 sequences. The specimen was blood T cells: a sorted CD56 or NKG2C T cell subset, CD4+ or CD8+ T cells, or bulk PBMC T cells (not recorded which). The origin of the receptors is a woman aged 18 to 75 in good health.

This chain joins TRBV5-1 and TRBJ2-3; no DNA is available, so the TRBD1 call from TCRdb remains unchecked. CDR3 size: 16 residues. CDR1 is SGHRS, CDR2 YFSETQ, per germline. The CDR3 loop reads CASSLAPGPTTDTQYF.

This sequence joins TRBV7-8 and TRBJ2-2; TCRdb indicates TRBD1, and absent DNA this call remains unverified. Germline-derived CDR1 and CDR2 are SGHVS and FQNEAQ. CDR3 size: 16 residues. The CDR3 spells CASSLVPGDMTGELFF.

This chain uses TRBV12-3 or TRBV12-4 with TRBJ2-5; TCRdb gives TRBD1 as the D gene, but with no DNA this cannot be confirmed. CDR3 length equals 13 residues. CDR3 residues: CASMPGAGETQYF.

The rearrangement uses TRBV15 and TRBJ1-4. Germline assignment: CDR1 LNHNV and CDR2 YYDKDF (reference sequence). The CDR3 runs to 15 residues. The CDR3 protein is CATSRETFENEKLFF.

V and J are TRBV12-3 or TRBV12-4 and TRBJ2-3; no DNA is available, so the TRBD1 call from TCRdb remains unchecked. The CDR3 covers 15 residues. CDR3 residues: CASSFWGAGTDTQYF.

CDR3 loop: CSARDPGQGDTEAFF. The gene calls are TRBV20-1 and TRBJ1-1; TCRdb designates TRBD1, a call that cannot be tested without DNA. Germline V gene data show CDR1 as DFQATT and CDR2 as SNEGSKA (reference sequence). This CDR3 has 15 amino acids.

This CDR3 reads CASSLVPYEQYF. V gene TRBV27 combines with J gene TRBJ2-7. Germline assignment: CDR1 MNHEY and CDR2 SMNVEV (reference sequence). The CDR3 has 12 amino acids.

V usage is TRBV4-3 and J usage is TRBJ1-3. The CDR3 is 15 residues long. Per germline, CDR1 LGHNA and CDR2 YSLEER. The CDR3 region is CASSQDHSSGNTIYF.

This chain links TRBV2 with TRBJ1-5; TCRdb selects TRBD1, and the lack of DNA leaves this call unchecked. The CDR3 runs to 14 residues. Germline loops: CDR1 SNHLY, CDR2 FYNNEI. This CDR3 reads CASSVSGSNQPQHF.

Here the CDR3 reads CATSDYESGDNEQFF. The chain combines TRBV24-1 with TRBJ2-1; the TCRdb D gene call, TRBD1, has no DNA to confirm it. Germline V lookup: CDR1 KGHDR, CDR2 SFDVKD. This CDR3 is 15 amino acids long.

The chain has TRBV12-3 or TRBV12-4 and TRBJ1-4; the TCRdb call, TRBD1, lacks DNA for checking. The CDR3 spans 15 residues. This CDR3 is CASSLLGPRSEKLFF.

This sequence joins TRBV30 and TRBJ2-3; no DNA is available, so the TRBD2 call from TCRdb remains unchecked. This CDR3 comprises 14 residues. Germline V gene sequence: CDR1 GTSNPN, CDR2 SVGIG (reference sequence). The CDR3 protein is CAWSTGAGPDTQYF.

The chain carries TRBV5-5 and TRBJ2-2; the TCRdb call, TRBD2, lacks DNA for checking. The CDR3 consists of 17 residues. Germline values: CDR1 SGHKS, CDR2 YYEKEE (reference sequence). CDR3 protein: CASSTLLAGGPAGELFF. The full variable domain, its missing parts supplied by reference TRBV5-5 and TRBJ2-2, is DAGVTQSPTHLIKTRGQQVTLRCSPISGHKSVSWYQQVLGQGPQFIFQYYEKEERGRGNFPDRFSARQFPNYSSELNVNALLLGDSALYLCASSTLLAGGPAGELFFGEGSRLTVL.

The genes are TRBV9 and TRBJ2-7. The CDR3 runs 14 residues. Germline CDR1 is SGDLS and CDR2 is YYNGEE. Here the CDR3 reads CASSVGQISYEQYF.

J is TRBJ2-7 and V is TRBV28; absent DNA, TCRdb's TRBD2 call cannot be checked. The CDR3 is 15 amino acids. Germline CDR1 MDHEN, CDR2 SYDVKM. The CDR3 loop reads CASSLREEGSYEQYF.

The chain uses TRBV6-2 or TRBV6-3 and TRBJ2-4; absent DNA, TCRdb's TRBD2 call cannot be checked. There are 14 residues in the CDR3. CDR1 MNHEY and CDR2 SVGEGT come from the germline V gene. The CDR3 loop is CASSYLTSGDIQYF.

V usage is TRBV6-1 and J usage is TRBJ2-3. Germline CDR1 reads MNHNS; CDR2 reads SASEGT. The CDR3 extends over 11 amino acids. The CDR3 region is CASRGPDTQYF.

The chain combines TRBV9 with TRBJ2-7; TCRdb names TRBD2, which stays unverified in the absence of DNA. Germline V gives CDR1 SGDLS, CDR2 YYNGEE. The CDR3 is 12 amino acids. The CDR3 region is CASKLAGGEQYF. Drawing the rest from reference TRBV9 and TRBJ2-7, the complete variable domain is DSGVTQTPKHLITATGQRVTLRCSPRSGDLSVYWYQQSLDQGLQFLIQYYNGEERAKGNILERFSAQQFPDLHSELNLSSLELGDSALYFCASKLAGGEQYFGPGTRLTVT.

The V gene is TRBV12-3 or TRBV12-4, the J gene TRBJ2-1. The length of the CDR3 is 11 residues. The CDR3 here is CASSLPDEQFF.

The V gene is TRBV19, the J gene TRBJ1-1; no DNA is available, so the TRBD1 call from TCRdb remains unchecked. The CDR3 is 13 amino acids. Germline-derived CDR1 and CDR2 are LNHDA and SQIVND (reference sequence). The CDR3: CASIPTGLTEAFF.

This rearrangement joins TRBV30 to TRBJ2-1; TCRdb indicates TRBD2, and absent DNA this call remains unverified. Looked up from germline, CDR1 is GTSNPN and CDR2 is SVGIG (reference sequence). The CDR3 extends over 14 amino acids. The CDR3 protein is CAWSVGGRFGEQFF.

The rearrangement links TRBV7-9 to TRBJ2-6. The CDR3 is made up of 15 amino acids. CDR1 and CDR2 (germline): SEHNR, FQNEAQ (reference sequence). The CDR3: CASSLYASGANVLTF. Full variable domain (rest looked up from reference TRBV7-9 and TRBJ2-6): DTGVSQNPRHKITKRGQNVTFRCDPISEHNRLYWYRQTLGQGPEFLTYFQNEAQLEKSRLLSDRFSAERPKGSFSTLEIQRTEQGDSAMYLCASSLYASGANVLTFGAGSRLTVL.

The chain has TRBV7-9 and TRBJ2-3; TCRdb calls TRBD1, which cannot be checked without DNA. This CDR3 is built from 13 residues. Looked up from germline, CDR1 is SEHNR and CDR2 is FQNEAQ (reference sequence). CDR3: CASSWGGPDTQYF.

V and J are TRBV9 and TRBJ2-2; TCRdb reports TRBD2, a call that lacks DNA to check it against. The V gene's germline CDR1 is SGDLS and CDR2 YYNGEE. The CDR3 has 14 residues. The CDR3 is CASSYAGRTGELFF.

The chain combines TRBV21-1 with TRBJ2-1; as DNA is missing, the TRBD2 call by TCRdb cannot be tested. TRBV21-1 is described as a pseudogene. The length of the CDR3 is 16 residues. This CDR3 reads CASRGLAGSSYNEQFF.

V is TRBV12-3 or TRBV12-4 and J is TRBJ2-1; checking the TCRdb D call of TRBD2 is not possible without DNA. The length of the CDR3 is 15 residues. CDR3: CASSSLAGEEHEQFF.

The chain links TRBV11-2 to TRBJ2-3. Germline V gene sequence: CDR1 SGHAT, CDR2 FQNNGV. The CDR3 runs 14 residues. CDR3 protein: CASSLRNPTDTQYF.